The T cell receptor (beta chain) under discussion was sequenced for a study of T-cell memory formation after mild COVID-19. Study at large: Across donors, TCR clusters were largely donor specific.

In regard to this clonotype: The target antigen is unknown.

TCRdb independently ran MiXCR on the 5' RACE reads; one entry per CDR3 protein. The table includes roughly 200,000 distinct CDR3 sequences, about a sixth detected once. Overall study results and limits: The second-wave clones peaking on day 37 were not confirmed as SARS-CoV-2-specific. Pre-infection memory contained some responding clones, which suggested that cross-reactive memory had joined. Contracting clones, day 15 to 85, had balanced CD4/CD8, and later expanders favored CD4+.

V was cut by 1 base and J by 0 bases, with 9 bases left in between. CDR3 length equals 15 residues. In germline, CDR1 is SGHTA, CDR2 FQGNSA. This TCR derives from an adult woman who had mild COVID-19 (a few samples of this study predate the infection). Cell type and time point are not known. Sequencing was carried out using PBMCs or a T cell subset sorted from them (not recorded which). The J gene is TRBJ1-2, the V gene TRBV7-2; D call uncertain. The CDR3 DNA is TGTGCCAGCAGCTTAGAACAAACTGCTAACTATGGCTACACCTTC. Its protein product is CASSLEQTANYGYTF. Drawing the rest from reference TRBV7-2 and TRBJ1-2, the complete variable domain is GAGVSQSPSNKVTEKGKDVELRCDPISGHTALYWYRQSLGQGLEFLIYFQGNSAPDKSGLPSDRFSAERTGGSVSTLTIQRTQQEDSAVYLCASSLEQTANYGYTFGSGTRLTVV.